This TCR beta chain stems from a study of T cells in Graves' hyperthyroidism and ophthalmopathy (dated by TCRdb to between 2018 and 2021). Looking at the study overall: Peripheral blood samples were taken at initial diagnosis, before any treatment was given. To identify TCR V-J signatures that set the groups apart, the researchers used a discovery cohort of 100 patients, made up of approximately 43 with Graves' ophthalmopathy and 55 to 65 with stable Graves' hyperthyroidism. Prospective prediction of ophthalmopathy was tested in an independent validation cohort consisting of under 20 hyperthyroidism patients and around 16 patients who later progressed to ophthalmopathy. The 95 to 100 discovery patients were randomly split 7:3 into training and test sets. The study also compared thyroid tissue and blood T-cell repertoires from five or six Graves' hyperthyroidism patients. After blood sampling, hyperthyroidism patients were treated with methimazole at a starting dose of 30 mg daily, and ophthalmopathy patients were treated with high-dose intravenous methylprednisolone. According to the paper, TCR Vbeta CDR3 sequencing was carried out on 120 to 150 peripheral blood samples, which came from over 40 ophthalmopathy, around 74 hyperthyroidism and approximately 17 progressor patients.

Study-wide conclusions, independent of this receptor: A model built on a 13 V-J signature distinguished ophthalmopathy from stable hyperthyroidism, reaching over 85% sensitivity and about 81% specificity in cross-validation and 80%/75% in testing. No statistical method was used to set the sample size in advance, and investigators knew the group allocation. In validation, the model predicted progression to ophthalmopathy a median of 6.5 months before onset, with about 71% sensitivity and roughly 73% specificity. Blood samples also contained most of the expanded thyroid clonotypes (frequency above 0.001), which suggests that blood repertoires may reflect thyroid immune responses.

In the ophthalmopathy patients, disease was moderately to severely active, with a Clinical Activity Score of 3 or more, a NOSPECS grade of 4 or more, and a duration of less than 3 months. The study excluded patients with uncontrolled infections, other autoimmune diseases, pregnancy or lactation. Diagnoses were based on clinical symptoms, serum thyroxine and TRAb, thyroid ultrasound and orbital computed tomography. Ficoll-Paque density gradient centrifugation was used to isolate PBMCs from around 10 ml of fresh peripheral blood. Trizol reagent was used to extract total RNA, and RNA quality was then checked on an Agilent 2100 Bioanalyzer. The TCR beta CDR3 regions were amplified from RNA transcripts. For the first round of RT-PCR on the TCR CDR3, the HTBI primer set was used together with the Qiagen OneStep RT-PCR kit. A second multiplex PCR round built the libraries, followed by size selection and purification. Libraries were sequenced paired-end with 100 bp reads on an Illumina HiSeq2000. Per the original workflow: SOAPnuke was used to process the raw data, removing reads that contained adapters or uncalled bases, had a mean Phred below 15, or lacked an exact match to the constant primer or identifier. High-quality paired reads were merged with COPE v1.2.5, and unique nucleotide sequences were defined as clonotypes. Clonotypes were aligned to IMGT TRBV, TRBD and TRBJ reference segments using MiTCR v1.1. The analysis was restricted to V-J combinations with a frequency above 0.0001, which together covered 99.2% of the repertoires. A TCS score was defined as the ratio of F50 (clonal expansion) to E x V (chaos), with BLOSUM62-based TCRdist applied between CDR3 peptides within each V-J. Welch's t-statistics and random forest reduced some 510 V-J features to fewer than 15, which were used in a naive Bayes classifier (R e1071). Using fastp at Q25 and MiXCR, TCRdb reprocessed the public reads and kept productive beta chains. Every distinct CDR3 protein forms one entry, paired with its most common genes and DNA. The V and J calls, along with clone size, are taken from TCRdb and not from the paper's own processing. Recorded for this sample are 250,000 to 300,000 distinct CDR3 sequences; about 19% of them occurred a single time. The ten largest account for 35% to 45% of the sample.

This clonotype appeared a single time. Its specific antigen is unknown. At one end the junction does not follow the germline gene, possibly because of a read error. The CDR3 runs 16 amino acids, cysteine and phenylalanine included. The CDR3 DNA has 48 bases and is translated from base 1. From a lookup of the germline V gene, CDR1 and CDR2 are SGHDN and FVKESK. The V and J segments used are TRBV14 and TRBJ2-7; a stretch of 12 junction bases matches TRBD1. The specimen was blood. The receptor was derived from a man between 50 and 59 years old with Graves' ophthalmopathy. For the CDR3, the sequence is CASSPPGTGGMNEHYF. The nucleotides read TGTGCCAGCAGCCCCCCCGGGACAGGGGGCATGAACGAGCACTACTTC.